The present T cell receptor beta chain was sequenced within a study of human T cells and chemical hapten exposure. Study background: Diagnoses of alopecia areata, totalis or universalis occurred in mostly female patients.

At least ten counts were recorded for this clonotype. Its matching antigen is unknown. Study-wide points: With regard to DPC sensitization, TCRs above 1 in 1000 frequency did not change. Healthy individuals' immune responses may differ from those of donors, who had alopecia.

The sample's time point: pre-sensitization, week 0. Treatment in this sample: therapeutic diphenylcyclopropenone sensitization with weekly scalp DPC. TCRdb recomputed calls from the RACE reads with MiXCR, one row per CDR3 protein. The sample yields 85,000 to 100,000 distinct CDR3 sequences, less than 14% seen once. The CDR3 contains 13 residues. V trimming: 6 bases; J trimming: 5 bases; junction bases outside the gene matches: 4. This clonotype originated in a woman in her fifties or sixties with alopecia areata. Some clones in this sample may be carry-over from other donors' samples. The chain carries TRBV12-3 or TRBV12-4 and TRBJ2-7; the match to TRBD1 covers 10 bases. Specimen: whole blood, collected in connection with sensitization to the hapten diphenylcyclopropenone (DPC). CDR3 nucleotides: TGTGCCAGCAGACGGGACAGGGGCCACGAGCAGTACTTC. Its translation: CASRRDRGHEQYF.